This T cell receptor (beta chain) is drawn from a study of T cells in women clearing cervical HPV infection. As for the study in general: Case blood was drawn when the lesion was first found; control blood after infection became undetectable. Whole-study results and caveats: Cases carried less TRBV6-7 than controls: approximately 0.1% versus 0.16%.

Points on this clone: The target antigen is unknown. The missing CDR3 end, 3 residues past where the read stops, is filled in from the germline J gene. Other nucleotide sequences in the sample specify the same CDR3.

The CDR3 consists of 14 residues. CDR1 and CDR2 (germline): LNHDA, SQIVND (reference sequence). The V and J ends lost 6 bases and 2 bases, in that order; junction bases with no gene match: 4. Repertoires were generated with immunoSEQ multiplex PCR, while TCRdb's copy carries only in-frame clones and drops some. This table holds about 48,000 clones. This chain joins TRBV19 and TRBJ2-3; TRBD2 matches 8 bases. Sample: blood buffy coat. This clonotype was obtained from a woman between 18 and 70 years old with a cervical HPV16 infection that either progressed to CIN3+ or cleared (not recorded which). The sequenced part of the CDR3 DNA is TGTGCCAGTAGCCCTAGCGGGCACACAGATACG. Translation gives CASSPSGHTDT. The full CDR3 sequence reads CASSPSGHTDTQYF.